This T cell receptor beta chain was recovered during a study of T cells after yellow fever vaccination. The V gene lost 6 bases and the J gene lost 4 bases, with 15 bases spanning the gap. This CDR3 is built from 15 residues. TCRdb ran MiXCR on the 5' RACE reads and lists one entry per CDR3 protein. The sample holds about 300,000 distinct CDR3 sequences, around 10% seen once. This clonotype originated in a man aged 18 to 29 who received the YFV17D yellow fever vaccine. This specimen was CD4+ T cells sorted from PBMCs, taken 5 days after the yellow fever booster vaccination. This rearrangement joins TRBV12-3 or TRBV12-4 to TRBJ2-2; D is ambiguous. Here the CDR3 reads CASRDGRLGTGELFF. CDR3 DNA: TGTGCCAGCAGGGATGGCCGCCTGGGCACCGGGGAGCTGTTTTTT.